This T cell receptor beta chain emerged from a study of T cells after somatic rescue of genetic block (dated by TCRdb to 2020 to 2022). Regarding the study in general: What the study looked at was long-term robustness, specifically in a T-cell system that came about through somatic rescue of a genetic block in T-cell development.

Trimming at the junction amounts to 1 base on V and 5 bases on J, and the germline ends lie 11 bases apart. The CDR3 starts with the cysteine, ends with the phenylalanine, and has 14 residues. Only the CDR3 region is kept as DNA, spanning 42 bases read in frame from base 1. Per the germline V gene, SGHAT is the CDR1 and FQNNGV is the CDR2. Library preparation employed the immunoSEQ multiplex PCR assay. TCRdb limited this immuneACCESS table to in-frame rearrangements with V and J called. A share of clones is missing; checked studies link under half to unresolved V genes, and the rest is unexplained. This sample gives over 95,000 clones in total; around nine tenths of them show up just once. Of the sample, around 1.5% is held by the ten largest clones. On this clone itself: What antigen it recognizes has not been identified. Base quality data are lacking; no much larger clone is found one base away.

Sequencing input: peripheral blood mononuclear cells (PBMCs). This chain is built from TRBV11-2 and TRBJ2-5, with an unclear D gene assignment. The clonotype originates from a woman in her late teens or twenties. CDR3 loop: CASSLGEDVETQYF. The sequenced DNA: TGTGCCAGCAGCTTAGGAGAGGATGTGGAGACCCAGTACTTC.